These 6 T cell receptor beta chains came from one sample sequenced in a study of blood T cell repertoires in COVID-19. Data came from immunoSEQ multiplex PCR; TCRdb stores just in-frame clones and leaves some out. The table lists 250,000 or so clones, 70% to 90% of them singletons. Sample: peripheral blood. The receptors derive from a man in his fifties or sixties with acute or convalescent COVID-19.

The V call is TRBV18, the J call TRBJ1-2; a possible D gene is TRBD1 (6 bases). V lost 4 bases to trimming and J lost 7 bases, with 19 bases between them. The CDR3 covers 15 residues. Germline values: CDR1 KGHSH, CDR2 LQKENI. The CDR3 loop is CASSLPRGGATGYTF. Here the CDR3 DNA reads TGTGCCAGCTCACTTCCCCGTGGGGGGGCGACTGGCTACACCTTC.

V and J are TRBV5-3 and TRBJ1-2; TRBD1 matches at 10 bases. TRBV5-3 has ORF status, its function being uncertain. The V and J ends lost 1 base and 4 bases, in that order; junction bases with no gene match: 4. CDR3 length: 15 amino acids. CDR3: CARSLKTGGGYGYTF. The CDR3, as DNA: TGTGCCAGAAGCTTGAAGACAGGGGGCGGCTATGGCTACACCTTC.

This clone is a singleton in its sample. The rearrangement joins TRBV4-2 to TRBJ1-5, with D maybe TRBD1 (6 bases). From germline, CDR1 is LGHNA and CDR2 YNFKEQ. V dropped 4 bases and J dropped 5 bases, with 15 bases sitting between them. This CDR3 region has 15 residues. Written as DNA, the CDR3 is TGTGCCAGCAGCCTTGCTCTCAGGGGAGATCAGCCCCAGCATTTT. Its protein product is CASSLALRGDQPQHF.

The gene calls are TRBV5-1 and TRBJ1-2, with 7 bases aligning to TRBD1. This CDR3 is 13 amino acids long. After removal of 4 bases from V and 7 bases from J, the junction contained 7 bases not matched to a gene. CDR1 is SGHRS and CDR2 is YFSETQ in the germline V gene. CDR3 in DNA: TGCGCCAGCAGCACCCCTCAGGGGGGTGGCTACACCTTC. It translates to CASSTPQGGGYTF.

V and J are TRBV7-9 and TRBJ2-1; 8 nucleotides match TRBD1. Looked up from germline, CDR1 is SEHNR and CDR2 is FQNEAQ (reference sequence). V shed 6 bases, J shed 8 bases, and the junction held 3 bases outside the gene matches. CDR3 length: 12 residues. The CDR3: CASRLQGDEQFF. The CDR3 nucleotides are TGTGCCAGCAGATTACAGGGGGATGAGCAGTTCTTC.

This clone has more than one count but fewer than ten. The chain is built from TRBV30 and TRBJ2-7; TRBD2 might be the D (5 bases). The CDR3 runs 12 residues. Looked up from germline, CDR1 is GTSNPN and CDR2 is SVGIG (reference sequence). V was trimmed by 6 bases and J by 4 bases, leaving 13 bases between them. The CDR3 spells CACIRSGYEQYF. Written as DNA, the CDR3 is TGTGCCTGCATCCGCTCGGGGTACGAGCAGTACTTC.